The source of this T cell receptor (beta chain) is a study of T cells in Graves' hyperthyroidism and ophthalmopathy. Lactation, pregnancy, other autoimmune disease or uncontrolled infection excluded patients. Fresh peripheral blood, 8 to 10 ml, was the source of the PBMCs. Study-wide findings and caveats: Most thyroid clonotypes that were expanded above 0.001 also turned up in blood. The model's output predicted ophthalmopathy at a median of 6.5 months prior to onset.

This clonotype was counted a few times. Its antigen is unknown. TCR beta CDR3 regions were amplified from RNA. TCR CDR3 regions were first amplified by RT-PCR with HTBI primers. TCRdb processed the multiplex PCR reads anew with MiXCR; each CDR3 protein has one entry. The sample includes some 370,000 distinct CDR3 sequences, over 12% of them seen just once. The sequenced material came from blood. This sequence originates from a man over 45 with Graves' ophthalmopathy.

CDR3 amino acids: CASSDRTEAFF. CDR3 nucleotides: TGCGCCAGCAGTGATCGGACTGAAGCTTTCTTT. The chain couples TRBV10-1 to TRBJ1-1; D call uncertain. The CDR3 consists of 11 residues. Germline V gene sequence: CDR1 WNHNN, CDR2 SYGVQD (reference sequence). V was shortened by 3 bases and J by 5 bases, with 4 bases between the two germline ends.